Below, one T cell receptor (beta chain) is given with its context. The data were taken from a study of blood T cells in healthy people across ages. For the study at large: Roughly one uniquely barcoded beta molecule per two T cells was captured.

CDR3 size: 16 residues. Per the germline V gene, CDR1 is DFQATT and CDR2 is SNEGSKA (reference sequence). Trimming took off 2 bases at V and 3 bases at J, with 17 bases between the two ends. Then a second PCR, running about 6 to 12 cycles, was carried out with a sample-barcoded 5' primer and a J-beta primer mix. TCRdb itself ran the 5' RACE reads through MiXCR, one entry per CDR3 protein. The data hold over a million distinct CDR3 sequences, with approximately 42% observed a single time. The donors, all healthy, were Caucasians living in Russia, aged roughly 6 to 100. The clonotype originates from a woman aged 18-29 years in good health. Sequencing input: blood. The V and J genes are TRBV20-1 and TRBJ2-1, with D perhaps TRBD2 (6 bases). CDR3 nucleotide sequence: TGCAGTGCTAGAATTTTGGAGCGGGCCGGCTACAATGAGCAGTTCTTC. Amino acids: CSARILERAGYNEQFF.